This T cell receptor (beta chain) originates from a study of cytomegalovirus exposure and HLA in healthy donors. General study results and limits: Upon later analysis, TCR association rates were observed to vary by HLA locus, being highest for DRB1 and lowest for HLA-C. Three chains tied to CMV proved CMV antigen-specific in vitro. Prior analysis indicated that the majority of TCR beta V segments exhibited productivity approximately 87% or approximately 30% of the time.

Per germline, CDR1 LGHNA and CDR2 YNFKEQ. Trimming stripped 0 bases from V and 7 bases from J, with 24 bases between. This CDR3 region has 19 residues. As regards this clone: The antigen is undetermined.

The PCR made use of 60 Vbeta and 13 Jbeta primers. Some clones are missing from TCRdb's copy, which holds only in-frame ones; the method was immunoSEQ multiplex PCR. This sample has around 150,000 clones, with approximately 72% found just once. Sequencing used PBMCs. This TCR was recovered from a female donor in good health and CMV-seronegative. The chain recombines TRBV4-2 with TRBJ1-4; a weak D match, TRBD1 (5 bases). The chain's CDR3 is CASSQDSGVRAGGFEKLFF. CDR3 bases: TGTGCCAGCAGCCAAGATAGCGGGGTAAGGGCCGGGGGATTTGAAAAACTGTTTTTT.